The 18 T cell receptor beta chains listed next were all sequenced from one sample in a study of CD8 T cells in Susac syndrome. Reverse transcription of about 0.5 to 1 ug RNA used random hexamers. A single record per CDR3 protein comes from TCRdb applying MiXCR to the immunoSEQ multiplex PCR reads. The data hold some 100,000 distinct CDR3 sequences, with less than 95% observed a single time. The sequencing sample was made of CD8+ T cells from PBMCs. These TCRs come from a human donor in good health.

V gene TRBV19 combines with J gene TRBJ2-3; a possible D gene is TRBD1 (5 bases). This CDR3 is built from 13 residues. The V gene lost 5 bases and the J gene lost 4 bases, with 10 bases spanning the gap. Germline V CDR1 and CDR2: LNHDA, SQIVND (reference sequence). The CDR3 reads CASSLRDSDTQYF. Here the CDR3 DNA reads TGTGCCAGTAGTCTCAGGGATTCAGATACGCAGTATTTT.

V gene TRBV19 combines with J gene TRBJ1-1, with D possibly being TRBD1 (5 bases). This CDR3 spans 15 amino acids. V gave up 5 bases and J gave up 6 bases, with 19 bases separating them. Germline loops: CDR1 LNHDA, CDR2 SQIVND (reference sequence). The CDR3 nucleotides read TGTGCCAGTAGTGTCCTACGGGGGGTCACTTCTGAAGCTTTCTTT. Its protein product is CASSVLRGVTSEAFF. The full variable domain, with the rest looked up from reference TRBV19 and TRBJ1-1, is DGGITQSPKYLFRKEGQNVTLSCEQNLNHDAMYWYRQDPGQGLRLIYYSQIVNDFQKGDIAEGYSVSREKKESFPLTVTSAQKNPTAFYLCASSVLRGVTSEAFFGQGTRLTVV.

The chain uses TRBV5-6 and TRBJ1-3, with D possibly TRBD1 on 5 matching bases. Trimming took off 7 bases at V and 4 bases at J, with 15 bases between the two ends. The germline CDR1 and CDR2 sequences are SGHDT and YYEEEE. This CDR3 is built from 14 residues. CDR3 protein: CASAEGTLGNTIYF. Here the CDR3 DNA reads TGTGCCAGCGCCGAGGGGACCCTAGGAAACACCATATATTTT.

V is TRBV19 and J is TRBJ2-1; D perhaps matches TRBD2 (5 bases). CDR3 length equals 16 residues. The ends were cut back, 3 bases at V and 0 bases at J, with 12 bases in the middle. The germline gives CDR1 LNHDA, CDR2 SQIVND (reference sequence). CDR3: CASSIWEPPSYNEQFF. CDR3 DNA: TGTGCCAGTAGTATCTGGGAGCCCCCCTCCTACAATGAGCAGTTCTTC.

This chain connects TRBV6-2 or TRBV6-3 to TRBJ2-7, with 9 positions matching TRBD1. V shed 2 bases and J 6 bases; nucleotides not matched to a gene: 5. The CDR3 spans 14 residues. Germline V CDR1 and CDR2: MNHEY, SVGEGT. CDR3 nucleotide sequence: TGTGCCAGCAGTTACCAGGGACAGGGTACCGAGCAGTACTTC. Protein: CASSYQGQGTEQYF.

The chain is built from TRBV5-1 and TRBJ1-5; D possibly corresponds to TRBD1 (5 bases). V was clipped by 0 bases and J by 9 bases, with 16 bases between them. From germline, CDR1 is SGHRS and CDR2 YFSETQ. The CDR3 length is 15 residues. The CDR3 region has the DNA TGCGCCAGCAGCTTGGATCCCCAGGGATTTTCGCCCCAGCATTTT. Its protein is CASSLDPQGFSPQHF. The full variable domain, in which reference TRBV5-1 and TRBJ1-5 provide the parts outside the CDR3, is KAGVTQTPRYLIKTRGQQVTLSCSPISGHRSVSWYQQTPGQGLQFLFEYFSETQRNKGNFPGRFSGRQFSNSRSEMNVSTLELGDSALYLCASSLDPQGFSPQHFGDGTRLSIL.

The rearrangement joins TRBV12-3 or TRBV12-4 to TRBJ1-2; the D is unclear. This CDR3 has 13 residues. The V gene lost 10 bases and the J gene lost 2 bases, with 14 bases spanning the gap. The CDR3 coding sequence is TGTGCCACCATCGATTCGGTCAACTATGGCTACACCTTC. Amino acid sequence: CATIDSVNYGYTF.

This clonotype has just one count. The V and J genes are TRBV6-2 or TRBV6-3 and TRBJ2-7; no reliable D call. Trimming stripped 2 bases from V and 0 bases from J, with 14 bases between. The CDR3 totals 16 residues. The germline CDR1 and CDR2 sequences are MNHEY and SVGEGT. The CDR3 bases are TGTGCCAGCAGTTACCTACCGGGCGGAGTCTCCTACGAGCAGTACTTC. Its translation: CASSYLPGGVSYEQYF.

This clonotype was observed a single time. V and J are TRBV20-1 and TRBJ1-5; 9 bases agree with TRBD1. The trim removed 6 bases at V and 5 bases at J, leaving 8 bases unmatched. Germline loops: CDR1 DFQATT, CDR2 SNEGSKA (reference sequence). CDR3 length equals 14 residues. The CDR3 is CSANPGQGHQPQHF. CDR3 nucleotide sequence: TGCAGTGCAAACCCGGGACAGGGACATCAGCCCCAGCATTTT.

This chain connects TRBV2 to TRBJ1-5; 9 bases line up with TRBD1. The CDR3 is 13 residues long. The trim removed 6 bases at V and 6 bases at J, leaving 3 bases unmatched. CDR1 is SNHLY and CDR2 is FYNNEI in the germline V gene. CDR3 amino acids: CASRDRGRQPQHF. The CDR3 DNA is TGTGCCAGCAGGGACAGGGGTCGTCAGCCCCAGCATTTT.

CDR3 protein: CSVELAGAVVGYEQYF. In DNA form, the CDR3 reads TGCAGCGTTGAATTGGCAGGGGCCGTGGTGGGGTACGAGCAGTACTTC. The rearrangement links TRBV29-1 to TRBJ2-7, with D perhaps matching TRBD1 (6 bases). V was shortened by 2 bases and J by 4 bases, with 21 bases between the two germline ends. The V gene's germline CDR1 is SQVTM and CDR2 ANQGSEA. This CDR3 is built from 16 residues.

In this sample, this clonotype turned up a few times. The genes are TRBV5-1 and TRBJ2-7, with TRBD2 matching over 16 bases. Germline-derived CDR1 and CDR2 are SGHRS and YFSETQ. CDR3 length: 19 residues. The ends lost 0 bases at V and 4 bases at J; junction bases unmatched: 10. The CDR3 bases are TGCGCCAGCAGCTTGGCCGTCCCGGGACTAGCGGGGGGGCCTTACGAGCAGTACTTC. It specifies CASSLAVPGLAGGPYEQYF.

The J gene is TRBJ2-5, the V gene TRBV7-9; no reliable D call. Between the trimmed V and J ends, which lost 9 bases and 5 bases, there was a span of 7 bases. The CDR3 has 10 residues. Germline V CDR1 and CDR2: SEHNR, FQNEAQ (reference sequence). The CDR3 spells CASNGETQYF. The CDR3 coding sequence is TGTGCCAGTAATGGGGAGACCCAGTACTTC.

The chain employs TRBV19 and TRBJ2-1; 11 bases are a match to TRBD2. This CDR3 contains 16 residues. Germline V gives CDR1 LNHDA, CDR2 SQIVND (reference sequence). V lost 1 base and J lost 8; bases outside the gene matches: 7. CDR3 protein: CASSIVVTSGRYEQFF. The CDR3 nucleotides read TGTGCCAGTAGTATAGTAGTCACTAGCGGGAGATATGAGCAGTTCTTC.

The CDR3 protein is CASSVQGRMNTEAFF. The CDR3 region has the DNA TGTGCCAGCAGCGTACAGGGTAGGATGAACACTGAAGCTTTCTTT. The chain employs TRBV7-2 and TRBJ1-1, with D perhaps TRBD1 (6 bases). This CDR3 has 15 amino acids. The germline V and J ends were trimmed by 5 bases and 0 bases, with 13 bases remaining between them. The germline CDR1 and CDR2 sequences are SGHTA and FQGNSA.

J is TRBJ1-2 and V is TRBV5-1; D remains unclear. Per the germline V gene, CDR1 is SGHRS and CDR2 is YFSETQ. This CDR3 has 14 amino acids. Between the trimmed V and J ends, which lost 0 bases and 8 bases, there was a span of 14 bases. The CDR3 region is CASSLDGPRSGYTF. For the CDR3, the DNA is TGCGCCAGCAGCTTGGACGGGCCCCGGTCAGGCTACACCTTC.

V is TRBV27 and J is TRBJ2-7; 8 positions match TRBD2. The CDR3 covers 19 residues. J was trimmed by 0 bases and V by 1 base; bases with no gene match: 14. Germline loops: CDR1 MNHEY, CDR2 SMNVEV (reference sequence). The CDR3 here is CASSLFRPLAGGNSYEQYF. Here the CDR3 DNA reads TGTGCCAGCAGTTTATTCCGACCTCTAGCGGGCGGCAACTCCTACGAGCAGTACTTC.

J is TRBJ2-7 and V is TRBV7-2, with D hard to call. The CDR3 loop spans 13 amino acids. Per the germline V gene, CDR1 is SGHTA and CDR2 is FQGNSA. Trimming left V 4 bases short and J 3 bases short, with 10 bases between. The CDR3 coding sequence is TGTGCCAGCAGCTCGCCCCCAGTCTACGAGCAGTACTTC. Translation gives CASSSPPVYEQYF.